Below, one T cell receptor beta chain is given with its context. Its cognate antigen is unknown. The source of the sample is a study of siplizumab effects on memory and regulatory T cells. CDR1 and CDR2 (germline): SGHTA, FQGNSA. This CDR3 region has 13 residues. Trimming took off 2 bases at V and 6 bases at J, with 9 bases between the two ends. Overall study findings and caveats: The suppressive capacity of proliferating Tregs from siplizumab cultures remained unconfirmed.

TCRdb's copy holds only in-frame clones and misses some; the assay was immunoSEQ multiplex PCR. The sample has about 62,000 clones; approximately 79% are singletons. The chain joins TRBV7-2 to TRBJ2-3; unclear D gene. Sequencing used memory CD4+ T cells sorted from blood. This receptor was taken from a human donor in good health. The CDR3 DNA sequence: TGTGCCAGCAGCTTAAATGCGCGGGATACGCAGTATTTT. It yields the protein CASSLNARDTQYF.